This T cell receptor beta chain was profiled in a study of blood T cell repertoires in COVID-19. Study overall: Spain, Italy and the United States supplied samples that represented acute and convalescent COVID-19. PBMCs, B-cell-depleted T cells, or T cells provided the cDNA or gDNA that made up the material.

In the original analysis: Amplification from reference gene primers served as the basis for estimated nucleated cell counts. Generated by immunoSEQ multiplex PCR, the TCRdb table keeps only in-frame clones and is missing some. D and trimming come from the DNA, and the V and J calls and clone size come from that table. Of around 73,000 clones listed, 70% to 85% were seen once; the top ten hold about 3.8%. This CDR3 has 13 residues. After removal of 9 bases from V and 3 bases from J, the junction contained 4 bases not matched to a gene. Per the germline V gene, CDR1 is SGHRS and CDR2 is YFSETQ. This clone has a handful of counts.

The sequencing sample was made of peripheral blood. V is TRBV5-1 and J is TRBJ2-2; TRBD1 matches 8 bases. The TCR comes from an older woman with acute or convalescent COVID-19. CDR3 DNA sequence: TGCGCCACTGGACAGGGCTACACCGGGGAGCTGTTTTTT. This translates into CATGQGYTGELFF.